The rows below give T cell receptor beta chains drawn from one sample of a study of T and B cells in COVID-19 patients. TCRdb re-derived calls from the multiplex PCR reads in MiXCR, one entry per CDR3 protein. The data contain some 11,000 distinct CDR3 sequences, approximately 35% of them seen just once; the ten biggest clones take up 15% to 20%. Sequencing was performed on blood. These receptors all come from a human donor with active COVID-19. CDR3s include the opening cysteine and the closing phenylalanine or tryptophan. The order of the fields is J gene, CDR3 length, V gene, D gene, clone size, CDR3 DNA, CDR3 protein. A D gene is named only where the DNA matches it firmly. The size field is filled for only some rows; it gives once, few, many or a size class.

>TRBJ2-2|12|TRBV5-4|NA|medium-sized
TGTGCCAGCGCACACCGCACCGGGGAGCTGTTTTTT
CASAHRTGELFF
>TRBJ1-1|14|TRBV30|NA|few
TGTGCCTGGAGTTATCGTACCGGGACACGAAAAGCTTTCTTT
CAWSYRTGTRKAFF
>TRBJ2-7|17|TRBV15|NA|NA
TGTGCCACCAGCAGACGTTGGGGGGATCGACTCTCCTACGAGCAGTACTTC
CATSRRWGDRLSYEQYF
>TRBJ2-2|15|TRBV5-4|NA|few
TGTGCCAGCAGCTTGCAAGGGGATAGAACCGGGGAGCTGTTTTTT
CASSLQGDRTGELFF
>TRBJ1-6|15|TRBV5-6|NA|few
TGTGCCAGCAGCTTGCTAGGACAAAAGGCTTCACCCCTCCACTTT
CASSLLGQKASPLHF
>TRBJ2-3|14|TRBV12-3/TRBV12-4|NA|medium-sized
TGTGCCAGCATCCTACCGGTTTTTACAGATACGCAGTATTTT
CASILPVFTDTQYF
>TRBJ1-5|14|TRBV6-1|NA|NA
TGTGCCAGCAGTCGAGCAGGGTTCGGTCAGCCCCAGCATTTT
CASSRAGFGQPQHF
>TRBJ2-7|16|TRBV20-1|NA|NA
TGCAGTGCTAGAGATTTCGGGCAGGGAATTTCCTACGAGCAGTACTTC
CSARDFGQGISYEQYF
>TRBJ1-1|14|TRBV5-6|NA|few
TGTGCCAGCAGCAGTACGTACGGGAACACTGAAGCTTTCTTT
CASSSTYGNTEAFF
>TRBJ2-3|16|TRBV6-5|TRBD2|NA
TGTGCCAGCAGTTACCCGAAGGGGACTAGCGGGGGTACGCAGTATTTT
CASSYPKGTSGGTQYF
>TRBJ2-7|14|TRBV29-1|TRBD1|NA
TGCAGCGTAGGACAGGGGGGGGTGGGAGGCGAGCAGTACTTC
CSVGQGGVGGEQYF
>TRBJ2-3|17|TRBV4-3|NA|NA
TGCGCCAGCAGCCAAGGGGGTGGCGGGGAGCCCACAGATACGCAGTATTTT
CASSQGGGGEPTDTQYF
>TRBJ2-5|16|TRBV27|NA|NA
TGTGCCAGCAGTTTATCTCAGGACCCTTCTCGGGGGACCCAGTACTTC
CASSLSQDPSRGTQYF
>TRBJ1-2|15|TRBV12-3/TRBV12-4|NA|NA
TGTGCCAGCAGGGTTGTTCTAGGGGGATTCGGTGGCTACACCTTC
CASRVVLGGFGGYTF
>TRBJ2-1|16|TRBV7-2|TRBD2|medium-sized
TGTGCCAGCAGCTTAGAGCTAGGCGGGAGCTACAATGAGCAGTTCTTC
CASSLELGGSYNEQFF
>TRBJ1-4|15|TRBV11-1|TRBD1|few
TGTGCCAGCAGCTCGGAACAGGGGGTTAATGAAAAACTGTTTTTT
CASSSEQGVNEKLFF
>TRBJ1-2|14|TRBV18|TRBD1|few
TGTGCCAGCTCAGGGACAGGGGCCAACTATGGCTACACCTTC
CASSGTGANYGYTF
>TRBJ1-1|16|TRBV6-5|TRBD1|NA
TGTGCCAGCAGTTATTTTGGCAGGGGGCCGCACACTGAAGCTTTCTTT
CASSYFGRGPHTEAFF
>TRBJ2-7|16|TRBV6-5|NA|few
TGTGCCAGCAGTTACTCGTCGGCCAGATTAACCTACGAGCAGTACTTC
CASSYSSARLTYEQYF
>TRBJ1-2|14|TRBV19|NA|medium-sized
TGTGCCAGTAGTATCGCAGGACTACCTTATGGCTACACCTTC
CASSIAGLPYGYTF
>TRBJ1-1|14|TRBV6-5|NA|NA
TGTGCCAGCAGTTACGGAGGGGTGAACACTGAAGCTTTCTTT
CASSYGGVNTEAFF
>TRBJ2-3|17|TRBV14|NA|NA
TGTGCCAGCAGCCCCTACTACGGTTCTACTAGCACAGATACGCAGTATTTT
CASSPYYGSTSTDTQYF
>TRBJ1-3|13|TRBV20-1|NA|NA
TGCAGTGCTAGGGGACATTTTGGGGACACCATATATTTT
CSARGHFGDTIYF
>TRBJ1-1|15|TRBV18|NA|few
TGTGCCAGCTCCCCCAGGGAGGGTAGAGGCACTGAAGCTTTCTTT
CASSPREGRGTEAFF
>TRBJ1-1|11|TRBV6-5|NA|NA
TGTGCCAGCAGTCGACCAGGTGAAGCTTTCTTT
CASSRPGEAFF
>TRBJ2-7|15|TRBV5-1|TRBD1|once
TGCGCCAGCAGCTTGTTGGGACAGGGGGCCTACGAGCAGTACTTC
CASSLLGQGAYEQYF
>TRBJ2-5|15|TRBV19|TRBD2|few
TGTGCCAGTACCGCCCGGGGAGGGTTTAAAGAGACCCAGTACTTC
CASTARGGFKETQYF
>TRBJ2-1|14|TRBV6-4|NA|NA
TGTGCCAGCAGTGACTTTCGAGATTACAATGAGCAGTTCTTC
CASSDFRDYNEQFF